These T cell receptor beta chains were read from a single sample in a study of chemoradiotherapy in HPV16-positive cancers. The protocol was immunoSEQ multiplex PCR, while the TCRdb copy is restricted to in-frame clones and leaves out a portion. This sample yields approximately 7,800 clones, of which around 78% are seen a single time; around 7.7% belongs to the top ten. Collection took place from a patient who underwent chemoradiotherapy. The receptors derive from a human donor with HPV-associated anogenital cancer. Each CDR3 is given with its conserved first and last residue. D genes are given only for firm matches. Clone size is stated in some rows and not others, as once, few, many or a class when expanded.

V	D	size	J	CDR3	DNA
TRBV7-9	TRBD2	-	TRBJ2-2	CASRPSEREGTGELFF	TGTGCCAGCAGACCGTCTGAGCGGGAGGGGACCGGGGAGCTGTTTTTT
TRBV9	TRBD1	-	TRBJ1-6	CASTRQGGQSPLHF	TGTGCCAGCACCCGACAGGGGGGTCAGTCACCCCTCCACTTT
TRBV9	TRBD2	-	TRBJ2-2	CASSPWGGGAPVRTGELFF	TGTGCCAGCAGCCCCTGGGGCGGGGGGGCTCCGGTAAGGACCGGGGAGCTGTTTTTT
TRBV18	-	-	TRBJ1-1	CASSDGEGTAWAFF	TGTGCCAGCTCTGACGGAGAGGGTACGGCCTGGGCTTTCTTT
TRBV19	-	-	TRBJ2-1	CASTQTRFTGNEQFF	TGTGCCAGTACCCAGACCAGGTTTACGGGCAATGAGCAGTTCTTC
TRBV28	-	-	TRBJ1-2	CASSSQNFYGYTF	TGTGCCAGCAGTTCCCAGAATTTCTATGGCTACACCTTC
TRBV30	-	-	TRBJ2-6	CAWSVGSSGASAGANVLTF	TGTGCCTGGAGTGTCGGATCGTCAGGGGCTTCAGCTGGGGCCAACGTCCTGACTTTC
TRBV7-9	-	-	TRBJ2-5	CASSLGKETQYF	TGTGCCAGCAGCTTAGGTAAAGAGACCCAGTACTTC
TRBV12-5	TRBD1	-	TRBJ2-5	CASGPSPGTGEETQYF	TGTGCTAGTGGGCCCTCCCCCGGGACAGGGGAAGAGACCCAGTACTTC
TRBV6-6	-	-	TRBJ1-1	CASSHGGFREAFF	TGTGCCAGCAGCCATGGGGGGTTCAGGGAAGCTTTCTTT
TRBV29-1	-	-	TRBJ2-7	CSVEGSTHYEQYF	TGCAGCGTTGAAGGTAGCACCCACTACGAGCAGTACTTC
TRBV7-9	-	-	TRBJ1-3	CASTHVSQNTIYF	TGTGCCAGCACCCATGTCAGCCAAAACACCATATATTTT
TRBV19	TRBD2	once	TRBJ2-3	CASSIQLAGSTDTQYF	TGTGCCAGTAGTATTCAGCTAGCGGGGAGCACAGATACGCAGTATTTT
TRBV12-5	TRBD1	few	TRBJ2-3	CASGEVTGGADTQYF	TGTGCTAGTGGGGAGGTTACAGGGGGTGCAGATACGCAGTATTTT
TRBV4-1	-	-	TRBJ2-2	CASSQLTGTSGELFF	TGCGCCAGCAGCCAACTAACAGGGACCAGCGGGGAGCTGTTTTTT
TRBV6-5	-	-	TRBJ1-1	CASSYTPGARTEAFF	TGTGCCAGCAGTTACACCCCAGGGGCGCGGACTGAAGCTTTCTTT
TRBV18	-	once	TRBJ1-2	CASSPGTTNYGYTF	TGTGCCAGCTCGCCCGGGACAACTAACTATGGCTACACCTTC
TRBV9	TRBD2	-	TRBJ2-3	CASSVDPTSGAGTDTQYF	TGTGCCAGCAGCGTAGACCCCACTAGCGGAGCCGGGACAGATACGCAGTATTTT
TRBV11-2	-	once	TRBJ1-1	CASSFGRGGLNTEAFF	TGTGCCAGCAGCTTTGGGCGAGGGGGGCTGAACACTGAAGCTTTCTTT
TRBV13	-	-	TRBJ2-5	CASRWRGAADKETQYF	TGTGCCAGCAGATGGAGAGGGGCGGCAGACAAAGAGACCCAGTACTTC
TRBV5-4	-	once	TRBJ2-5	CASRVLLTDSQYF	TGTGCCAGCAGGGTTCTCTTGACGGACAGCCAGTACTTC
TRBV7-9	-	-	TRBJ2-7	CASSYRQSREQYF	TGTGCCAGCAGCTACCGACAATCCCGCGAGCAGTACTTC